This TCR beta chain derives from a study of cytomegalovirus exposure and HLA in healthy donors (dated by TCRdb to about 2017). Looking at the study overall: In an earlier analysis of about 560 of the donors, under 300 Gb of sequence data and 100 million or so unique TCR beta sequences from about 190 million T cells were reported. Around 320 gigabases of sequencing data and tens of millions of unique TCR sequences were included in an early release covering over 600 HLA-typed donors. Of the roughly 420 genotyped donors, 75% to 85% were placed in the genetic ancestry cluster associated with self-reported Caucasian donors. The study was designed to test whether signatures of past pathogen exposure could be identified by cataloging public T cell receptors. A later analysis re-analyzed previously published TCR beta repertoires from several hundred donors and added high-resolution HLA genotyping to study TCR occurrence patterns. HLA typing included class I and class II loci at four-digit resolution. A later genetic analysis took genome-wide SNP genotypes for 398 of the 666 donors and used that subset as a discovery cohort. All discovery cohort repertoires had been generated on a single sequencing platform. To decide whether each TCR beta V gene segment behaved as functional or pseudogenic, an earlier analysis of 587 of the donors relied on high-throughput TCR beta sequencing. The T cell repertoires of 700 or so subjects were profiled by immunosequencing and related to cytomegalovirus serostatus. The later analysis used no new phenotypic data to find candidate immune exposures, relying instead on TCR beta sequences and their occurrence across donors. Besides the first cohort of more than 650 subjects, a separate validation cohort made up of around 120 different subjects was used. To predict cytomegalovirus infection status, the study brought together high-throughput TCR immunosequencing, statistical association of individual TCRs with disease status, and machine learning. The number of donors typed differed by locus, with about 629-630 for A, B, C, DRB1 and DQB1, more than 500 for DQA1, 606 for DPA1, and 450 to 480 for DPB1. Donor age, sex, ethnicity and CMV serostatus were compiled together with the repertoire data. Across some 400 genotyped donors of the cohort, an average of approximately 240,000 unique TCR beta nucleotide sequences per donor were sequenced, and roughly 17% of those sequences were non-productive. Four or five DR-DQ haplotypes were handled as single units for association and clustering because linkage in the cohort was strong.

The cohort was made up of approximately 670 healthy bone marrow donors. All cohort members were sampled while nominally healthy, although unrecorded immune exposures were likely present. CMV serostatus was positive for 289 and negative for about 55% of the 666 cohort members, and was not recorded for this donor. A peripheral blood sample was provided by each donor, and peripheral blood mononuclear cells were used for TCR beta sequencing. The Qiagen DNeasy Blood Extraction Kit was used to extract genomic DNA from the blood cell samples. From its cysteine to its phenylalanine, the CDR3 spans 13 amino acids. The CDR3 DNA has 39 bases and is translated from base 1. CDR1 and CDR2, looked up from the germline V gene, are SGHTS and YDEGEE. At the junction V is shortened by 5 bases and J by 5 bases, with 13 bases in between. Broad study findings and their caveats: Linkage disequilibrium might explain the correlated functional status among segregating V segments, but an unknown experimental factor could not be excluded. In an earlier analysis of around 600 of the donors, most TCR beta V segments appeared in productive rearrangements about 87% or about 30% of the time, broadly matching IMGT annotations. When HLA alleles, especially DR and DQ, strongly co-occurred, attributing TCR associations to individual alleles was difficult. According to a later analysis, most CMV-associated TCR beta chains appeared to be HLA-restricted, and the HLA associations seemed to be driven largely by CMV exposure. Sequencing depth was assumed to be roughly uniform across donors in the presence/absence analyses, though that assumption may not hold. V-gene and J-gene trimming of TCR beta chains was associated with a missense DCLRE1C variant in a later genetic analysis, and the association was replicated in an independent cohort. In a later analysis, the rate of TCR association differed among HLA loci, with DRB1 alleles having the most associated TCRs and HLA-C alleles having the fewest. Because HLA typing was missing for some donors at each locus, association tests included only the typed subset. At a false discovery rate of 0.05, a later analysis linked 16,000 or so TCR beta sequences to specific HLA alleles. The study listed 150 to 200 TCR beta chains as associated with cytomegalovirus. Because counts were too low, seventeen rarely observed V segments, including chromosome 9 orphons, were excluded from the earlier analysis of fewer than 650 of the donors. Three of the identified cytomegalovirus-associated TCR beta chains were confirmed in vitro to be specific for cytomegalovirus antigens. According to a later genetic analysis, donors in an Asian-associated ancestry cluster had fewer N-insertions in productive TCRs than the approximately 670-donor mean. In this cohort, only TCR beta chains were sequenced, and detectable features were limited by the absence of alpha or paired-chain data. In both the original and validation cohorts, the classifier was reported to diagnose cytomegalovirus status with high specificity and sensitivity. The authors suggested that the approach could potentially be generalized to other disease states and immunological phenotypes. The only immune exposure information available for the cohort was CMV serostatus. In a later analysis, HLA-associated TCR beta chains were found to be more clonally expanded and to have lower generation probabilities than equally common non-associated chains. The 87-base-pair reads could not distinguish some IMGT-functional V segments, including TRBV6-2 and TRBV6-3, so those segments were excluded. A further reported finding was that TCR beta sequences accurately predicted the HLA-A and HLA-B alleles for most subjects in the first cohort. Several of the top co-occurrence clusters appeared to be linked to parvovirus B19, influenza, CMV and Epstein-Barr virus, according to a later analysis. Most TCR sequences were seen in very few donors, while some public TCRs were found in many individuals. A cluster of highly shared sequence variants was judged likely to represent a technical artifact of the sequencing pipeline.

In regard to this clone: The specificity of this receptor is unknown. Base qualities are not provided; no much larger clone lies one nucleotide away.

To prepare the library, the immunoSEQ multiplex PCR assay was applied. A mixture of 60 forward primers for TCR Vbeta segments and 13 reverse primers for TCR Jbeta segments was used in the multiplex PCR. The CDR3 region of rearranged TCR beta genes was amplified from genomic DNA with a multiplex PCR assay. The Illumina HiSeq System was used to sequence the amplified TCR beta libraries as 87-base-pair reads. On the study's bioinformatics: In a later analysis, tens of millions of unique TCR beta chains were counted across the roughly 700 repertoires, and roughly 10 million of these chains were shared by at least two donors. A nearest-neighbor algorithm error-corrected the raw reads and collapsed the reads into unique sequences, merging closely related sequences to remove PCR and sequencing errors. To assign V, D and J gene segments, CDR3 sequences were aligned to IMGT reference sequences. Each retained sequence needed at least a six-nucleotide match to both a V gene segment and a J gene segment. A rearrangement counted as productive if the CDR3 had no stop codons and remained in frame with V and J, and every other rearrangement counted as non-productive. CDR3 was defined according to IMGT convention as the region running from the second conserved V-encoded cysteine to the conserved J-encoded phenylalanine. The earlier analysis of approximately 590 of the donors excluded any sequence lacking an unambiguous match to a single V gene segment. An earlier analysis of about 590 of the donors classified V segments as functional when productive rearrangements were above 56.7% and as segregating when the standard deviation between donors was above 5%. A statistical classification framework was built to diagnose cytomegalovirus status from the catalog of TCR beta chain sequences. In a later analysis, TCR nucleotide sequences were compared against IMGT/GENE-DB human TR gene sequences so that V and J genes could be assigned. Using the TCRdist pipeline, a later analysis assigned CDR3 sequences along with most-parsimonious VDJ recombination scenarios. In a later analysis, each TCR beta chain was defined by its CDR3 amino acid sequence together with its V-gene family, and reads lacking a unique V-gene family were excluded. In a later analysis, 450 to 600 highly shared, low-generation-probability nucleotide sequences were removed to address suspected cross-contamination and a sequencing artifact. In a later analysis, a clonal expansion index for each public chain was calculated from normalized within-repertoire ranks of inferred template counts. In a later analysis, generation probabilities were computed using a VDJ recombination model fitted to out-of-frame rearrangements, and the results were checked against IGoR. Hypergeometric tests were used in a later analysis to score TCR-TCR, TCR-HLA and TCR-CMV co-occurrence, with a repertoire-size bias correction applied to the TCR pairs. A later analysis estimated false discovery rates by permuting HLA or CMV assignments 20 times. A later analysis grouped co-occurring TCRs with DBSCAN, adding TCRdist sequence similarity when clustering within HLA-allele-positive subsets. For co-occurrence clustering, repertoires with fewer than 30,000 or more than 120,000 public chains were excluded, along with a handful of repertoires with anomalous nucleotide sharing. The table was pulled from immuneACCESS by TCRdb, which kept in-frame rearrangements only. Such tables lose some clones; where checked, under half of the loss comes from unresolved V genes, and the rest has no known cause. V, J and clone size derive from that table, while D and trimming were established from the DNA sequence. The sample includes approximately 140,000 clones, with about four fifths observed a single time. Around 3.2% of the sample lies in the top ten.

This clonotype was sampled from a human donor in good health. The source material was PBMCs. This receptor chain uses TRBV5-8 and TRBJ1-1; a confident D gene designation cannot be given. The DNA sequence is as follows: TGTGCCAGCAGAATGGCAGGTTGGACTGAAGCTTTCTTT. This gives the protein CASRMAGWTEAFF.